Shown below are 28 T cell receptor beta chains from a single sample sequenced in a study of blood T cell repertoires in COVID-19. Data came from immunoSEQ multiplex PCR; TCRdb stores just in-frame clones and leaves some out. The sample includes about 130,000 clones, 85% seen only once; the top ten take under 8%. Sequencing was performed on peripheral blood. All receptors derive from a man of 80 years or more with active or convalescent COVID-19.

The V and J genes are TRBV5-1 and TRBJ2-7; 8 bases match TRBD2. After removal of 3 bases from V and 0 bases from J, the junction contained 8 bases not matched to a gene. Germline-derived CDR1 and CDR2 are SGHRS and YFSETQ. The CDR3 spans 16 residues. In DNA, the CDR3 is TGCGCCAGCAGCTCCCAGGGTAGCGGGGCCTCCTACGAGCAGTACTTC. It is translated as CASSSQGSGASYEQYF.

The chain links TRBV15 to TRBJ2-2; a weak D match, TRBD2 (5 bases). V was shortened by 8 bases and J by 3 bases, with 16 bases between the two germline ends. The CDR3 covers 15 residues. The germline gives CDR1 LNHNV, CDR2 YYDKDF (reference sequence). Here the CDR3 DNA reads TGTGCCACCCTGCGGGTATTAGAGGACACCGGGGAGCTGTTTTTT. Its protein is CATLRVLEDTGELFF.

This clone was detected only a few times. The chain recombines TRBV9 with TRBJ2-1; 14 nucleotides agree with TRBD2. Germline lookup yields CDR1 SGDLS and CDR2 YYNGEE. CDR3 length: 15 amino acids. The trim removed 4 bases at V and 7 bases at J, leaving 4 bases unmatched. The CDR3: CASSPRTSGRNEQFF. The CDR3 DNA reads TGTGCCAGCAGCCCCCGGACTAGCGGGAGGAATGAGCAGTTCTTC.

This chain links TRBV6-5 with TRBJ2-7, with 7 bases lining up with TRBD1. Germline values: CDR1 MNHEY, CDR2 SVGAGI. The V and J ends lost 6 bases and 9 bases, in that order; junction bases with no gene match: 8. The CDR3 loop spans 12 amino acids. CDR3 protein: CASSRRQGPQYF. The DNA for the CDR3 is TGTGCCAGCAGCCGCCGACAGGGACCGCAGTACTTC.

The DNA of the CDR3 is TGTGCCAGCAGCTTAATACTTTTCGGCGGGGAGCTGTTTTTT. As protein: CASSLILFGGELFF. The V and J genes are TRBV7-9 and TRBJ2-2; D unclear. This CDR3 spans 14 amino acids. Germline assignment: CDR1 SEHNR and CDR2 FQNEAQ (reference sequence). V lost 2 bases and J 7 bases, leaving 11 bases between the germline ends.

The gene calls are TRBV7-6 and TRBJ2-2; no clear D gene. V lost 2 bases, J lost 1 base, and 11 bases lay in between. Per the germline V gene, CDR1 is SGHVS and CDR2 is FNYEAQ. The CDR3 runs to 16 residues. The chain's CDR3 is CASSLPAAENTGELFF. CDR3 coding DNA: TGTGCCAGCAGCTTACCCGCGGCAGAGAACACCGGGGAGCTGTTTTTT.

This sequence joins TRBV5-6 and TRBJ1-5; D perhaps matches TRBD1 (5 bases). Germline CDR1 is SGHDT and CDR2 is YYEEEE. Deletions cut 4 bases from V and 3 bases from J, with 14 bases between. The CDR3 covers 15 residues. In nucleotides, the CDR3 is TGTGCCAGCAGCGGGGGGACGGATATCAATCAGCCCCAGCATTTT. Protein product: CASSGGTDINQPQHF.

The chain recombines TRBV7-2 with TRBJ1-2, with 7 nucleotides matching TRBD1. V lost 0 bases and J lost 2; bases outside the gene matches: 6. The length of the CDR3 is 16 residues. Germline CDR1 SGHTA, CDR2 FQGNSA. The CDR3 is CASSLAGGHLNYGYTF. In DNA, the CDR3 is TGTGCCAGCAGCTTAGCAGGGGGCCACTTAAACTATGGCTACACCTTC.

The V gene is TRBV6-5, the J gene TRBJ1-3, with TRBD1 matching over 11 bases. V lost 2 bases and J lost 2; bases outside the gene matches: 2. CDR1 and CDR2 (germline): MNHEY, SVGAGI. This CDR3 is built from 16 residues. The CDR3 coding sequence is TGTGCCAGCAGTTACCAGGGACAGGGGGCTGGAAACACCATATATTTT. Translated, it gives CASSYQGQGAGNTIYF.

The chain employs TRBV18 and TRBJ2-7; the D gene is possibly TRBD2 (6 bases). The CDR3 totals 15 residues. CDR1 and CDR2 (germline): KGHSH, LQKENI. Trimming shortened V by 3 bases and J by 5 bases, and 17 bases separated the two germline ends. CDR3: CASSPSMGLENEQYF. DNA for the CDR3: TGTGCCAGCTCACCGAGTATGGGACTCGAGAACGAGCAGTACTTC.

The chain couples TRBV5-8 to TRBJ1-5; D possibly corresponds to TRBD1 (6 bases). The CDR3 extends over 13 amino acids. CDR1 and CDR2 from the germline V gene are SGHTS and YDEGEE. Trimming left V 2 bases short and J 5 bases short, with 8 bases between. For the CDR3, the DNA is TGTGCCAGCAGCTTCGAGGGGGATCAGCCCCAGCATTTT. Amino acids: CASSFEGDQPQHF.

This chain links TRBV29-1 with TRBJ2-5; D is perhaps TRBD2 (5 bases). The V gene lost 4 bases and the J gene lost 1 base, with 16 bases spanning the gap. The CDR3 is 15 amino acids. The germline gives CDR1 SQVTM, CDR2 ANQGSEA. The CDR3 DNA reads TGCAGCGTTGTAGGGCTCCGGAGGTCCCAAGAGACCCAGTACTTC. It yields the protein CSVVGLRRSQETQYF.

The chain carries TRBV27 and TRBJ2-5; 13 bases are a match to TRBD2. The ends lost 6 bases at V and 5 bases at J; junction bases unmatched: 0. The CDR3 totals 13 residues. Germline lookup yields CDR1 MNHEY and CDR2 SMNVEV (reference sequence). DNA of the CDR3: TGTGCCAGCAGGGGACTAGCGGGGGAGACCCAGTACTTC. Protein sequence: CASRGLAGETQYF.

The rearrangement uses TRBV5-1 and TRBJ2-2; TRBD2 agrees at 11 bases. CDR1 and CDR2 from the germline V gene are SGHRS and YFSETQ. Germline trimming cut 1 base from V and 5 bases from J; bases unmatched to any gene: 7. This CDR3 contains 17 residues. CDR3 DNA: TGCGCCAGCAGCTTGAGGAGGCTAGCGGGGGGTACCGGGGAGCTGTTTTTT. It encodes CASSLRRLAGGTGELFF.

The rearrangement links TRBV29-1 to TRBJ1-5; no clear D. CDR3 length: 12 residues. The V and J ends lost 4 bases and 4 bases respectively, with 8 bases between them. Germline V CDR1 and CDR2: SQVTM, ANQGSEA. CDR3 in DNA: TGCAGCGTTGGGGCTGAAAATCAGCCCCAGCATTTT. Amino acid sequence: CSVGAENQPQHF.

V and J are TRBV11-2 and TRBJ1-2, with 9 bases identical to TRBD1. This CDR3 spans 15 amino acids. CDR1 SGHAT and CDR2 FQNNGV come from the germline V gene. Trimming took 5 bases from V and 8 from J; bases not matched to a gene: 12. The CDR3 loop is CASSLAGQGVGGYTF. The CDR3 bases are TGTGCCAGCAGCCTAGCGGGACAGGGCGTTGGCGGCTACACCTTC.

The V and J genes are TRBV3-1 (or the pseudogene TRBV3-2) and TRBJ1-5; D is ambiguous. The ends were cut back, 0 bases at V and 6 bases at J, with 18 bases in the middle. The CDR3 totals 17 residues. Per the germline V gene, CDR1 is LGHDT and CDR2 is YNNKEL (reference sequence). The CDR3 sequence: CASSQDPRHPTGQPQHF. CDR3 DNA: TGTGCCAGCAGCCAAGATCCGCGCCACCCCACGGGTCAGCCCCAGCATTTT.

The rearrangement joins TRBV3-1 (or the pseudogene TRBV3-2) to TRBJ1-5; 9 nucleotides line up with TRBD1. Germline CDR1 reads LGHDT; CDR2 reads YNNKEL (reference sequence). The CDR3 covers 16 residues. V lost 1 base and J lost 2; bases outside the gene matches: 3. The CDR3 region has the DNA TGTGCCAGCAGCCAAGGGACAGGGGATGGCAATCAGCCCCAGCATTTT. It encodes CASSQGTGDGNQPQHF.

J is TRBJ2-5 and V is TRBV6-7; 9 nucleotides align to TRBD2. TRBV6-7 is known as an ORF, though its function is uncertain. The CDR3 runs 17 residues. The V gene end was trimmed by 6 bases and the J gene end by 5 bases; junction bases not matched to a gene: 16. CDR3 in amino acids: CASSSVVAGALMETQYF. The CDR3 nucleotides read TGTGCCAGCAGCTCCGTGGTAGCGGGGGCCCTCATGGAGACCCAGTACTTC.

The chain couples TRBV7-3 to TRBJ2-1, with TRBD2 matching 11 bases. V trimming: 0 bases; J trimming: 6 bases; junction bases outside the gene matches: 1. The length of the CDR3 is 15 residues. CDR1 SGHTA and CDR2 FQGTGA come from the germline V gene. CDR3 region: CASSLTSGGANEQFF. CDR3 in DNA: TGTGCCAGCAGCTTAACTAGCGGGGGGGCCAATGAGCAGTTCTTC.

The V and J genes are TRBV29-1 and TRBJ2-7; D not resolved. V lost 3 bases, J lost 0 bases, and 12 bases lay in between. Germline V gives CDR1 SQVTM, CDR2 ANQGSEA. CDR3 length equals 14 residues. The CDR3 nucleotides are TGCAGCGTTGAGGTTGGCCAGGTCTCCTACGAGCAGTACTTC. It is translated as CSVEVGQVSYEQYF.

The J gene is TRBJ2-2, the V gene TRBV6-5, with TRBD1 matching 7 bases. The ends lost 6 bases at V and 5 bases at J; junction bases unmatched: 9. The V gene's germline CDR1 is MNHEY and CDR2 SVGAGI. The CDR3 has 15 amino acids. This CDR3 reads CASRLTGFDTGELFF. The DNA of the CDR3 is TGTGCCAGCAGGTTGACAGGGTTTGATACCGGGGAGCTGTTTTTT.

The chain has TRBV5-8 and TRBJ1-4; no reliable D call. Deletions cut 2 bases from V and 4 bases from J, with 9 bases between. Germline V gives CDR1 SGHTS, CDR2 YDEGEE. The CDR3 extends over 14 amino acids. The CDR3 protein is CASSFLDNNEKLFF. The CDR3 bases are TGTGCCAGCAGCTTCCTCGACAATAATGAAAAACTGTTTTTT.

The chain combines TRBV18 with TRBJ2-3, with a tentative D call TRBD2 (6 bases). Germline V gene lookup returns CDR1 KGHSH and CDR2 LQKENI. V was trimmed by 2 bases and J by 10 bases, leaving 13 bases between them. CDR3 size: 13 residues. The CDR3 loop reads CASSPTGWGAQYF. The CDR3 DNA reads TGTGCCAGCTCACCAACCGGATGGGGGGCGCAGTATTTT.

V and J are TRBV11-2 and TRBJ1-6; a weak D match, TRBD1 (5 bases). Germline CDR1 reads SGHAT; CDR2 reads FQNNGV. Trimming took off 2 bases at V and 10 bases at J, with 12 bases between the two ends. The length of the CDR3 is 14 residues. CDR3 in amino acids: CASSLPQGNSPLHF. DNA for the CDR3: TGTGCCAGCAGCTTACCCCAGGGAAACTCACCCCTCCACTTT.

Note on this clone: Other DNA sequences in the sample encode the same CDR3. This chain connects TRBV7-3 to TRBJ2-1; TRBD1 aligns across 9 bases. CDR3 length: 15 residues. The V segment lost 5 bases and the J segment 4 bases; nucleotides outside the gene matches: 6. CDR1 is SGHTA, CDR2 FQGTGA, per germline. For the CDR3, the DNA is TGTGCCAGCAGCCTTACGGGACAGGGATACAATGAGCAGTTCTTC. Its protein is CASSLTGQGYNEQFF. Looking up the rest from reference TRBV7-3 and TRBJ2-1 gives the full variable domain: GAGVSQTPSNKVTEKGKYVELRCDPISGHTALYWYRQSLGQGPEFLIYFQGTGAADDSGLPNDRFFAVRPEGSVSTLKIQRTERGDSAVYLCASSLTGQGYNEQFFGPGTRLTVL.

The V call is TRBV19, the J call TRBJ1-2, with 8 bases aligning to TRBD1. The J segment lost 5 bases and the V segment lost 5 bases, leaving 13 bases of the junction unmatched. Germline lookup yields CDR1 LNHDA and CDR2 SQIVND (reference sequence). CDR3 size: 16 residues. CDR3 sequence (DNA): TGTGCCAGTAGTCTTTGGCAGGGGGCTCGTACGTATGGCTACACCTTC. It codes for CASSLWQGARTYGYTF.

In its sample, this clone was seen once. The V gene is TRBV27, the J gene TRBJ2-5; tentatively, D is TRBD1 (5 bases). The V gene's germline CDR1 is MNHEY and CDR2 SMNVEV (reference sequence). Trimming left V 1 base short and J 2 bases short, with 11 bases between. The CDR3 length is 15 residues. CDR3 protein: CASSLFGANQETQYF. CDR3 DNA sequence: TGTGCCAGCAGTTTATTTGGGGCAAATCAAGAGACCCAGTACTTC.